The rows below give T cell receptor beta chains drawn from one sample of a study of blood T cell repertoires in COVID-19. Only in-frame clones appear in the TCRdb table, and some are missing; sequencing was by immunoSEQ multiplex PCR. This table has about 220,000 clones, around 88% appearing once. The sequenced material came from PBMCs or T cells enriched from blood (not recorded which). The receptors were sampled from a woman aged 40 to 50 with acute COVID-19. Both conserved end residues are trimmed from each CDR3. Each record gives: J gene, V gene, CDR3 protein.

>TRBJ2-1|TRBV19
ASSMLAGGIYNEQF
>TRBJ2-7|TRBV10-2
ASSDTGLAGLKY
>TRBJ2-2|TRBV5-4
ASSLSAGANTGELF
>TRBJ1-5|TRBV2
ASGGGQPQH
>TRBJ2-7|TRBV5-1
ASSLGGGASYEQY
>TRBJ2-3|TRBV4-2
ASSQGRRTSGGATDTQY
>TRBJ2-7|TRBV9
ASSVGAESYEQY
>TRBJ2-2|TRBV19
ASSIPGGGAGELF
>TRBJ1-1|TRBV19
ASSHTHRGQEDRAF
>TRBJ1-2|TRBV12-3/TRBV12-4
ASSLLNYGYT
>TRBJ1-2|TRBV28
ASSLGGAPLYGYT
>TRBJ2-5|TRBV11-2
ASSYSTSRQETQY
>TRBJ1-2|TRBV2
ASSEGGTGPNGYT
>TRBJ1-3|TRBV29-1
SARSGSGNTIY
>TRBJ1-2|TRBV5-1
ASSPFMRSYGYT
>TRBJ2-1|TRBV7-9
ASWGGGIRNNEQF
>TRBJ2-6|TRBV7-2
ASSWDSGRGANVLT
>TRBJ1-2|TRBV6-1
ASSEGEALAGT
>TRBJ2-7|TRBV19
ASSDAGTGSHEQY
>TRBJ2-1|TRBV7-2
ASTQDRGVDEQF
>TRBJ2-3|TRBV7-2
ASSLGVGSDTDTQY
>TRBJ1-2|TRBV15
ATSLGGYGGYT
>TRBJ2-1|TRBV4-3
ASSQEYRAHNEQF
>TRBJ1-2|TRBV6-2/TRBV6-3
ASSDPSRGEYGYT
>TRBJ2-1|TRBV14
ASGGQYNEQF
>TRBJ2-1|TRBV10-3
AISESQGTYNEQF
>TRBJ2-5|TRBV11-3
ASSLDLSQGETQY
>TRBJ2-1|TRBV6-2/TRBV6-3
ASSYPSEQF
>TRBJ1-2|TRBV19
ASSIGPGGNYGYT
>TRBJ1-1|TRBV7-9
ASSLVASTEAF
>TRBJ2-6|TRBV4-3
ASSQVRQASSGANVLT
>TRBJ1-6|TRBV7-2
ASSLGGGFTDSPLH
>TRBJ2-3|TRBV24-1
ATSDTGADTQY
>TRBJ2-1|TRBV6-6
ASSVKPGPPYNEQF
>TRBJ1-4|TRBV19
ASSIYGQRGLNEKLF
>TRBJ2-5|TRBV5-4
ASSLEWDSVGTQY
>TRBJ1-6|TRBV19
ASSITPRQGSPLH
>TRBJ1-6|TRBV10-2
ASRGQGGNSPLH
>TRBJ2-1|TRBV9
ASSVGFAGGHEQF
>TRBJ1-2|TRBV6-5
ASSYGDRDYGYT
>TRBJ1-1|TRBV5-1
ASSGQGIEAF
>TRBJ2-7|TRBV4-2
ASSHRTGGGYEQY
>TRBJ2-1|TRBV6-5
ASSYSQGYEQF
>TRBJ2-3|TRBV7-7
ASSPGGGDTQY
>TRBJ1-2|TRBV12-3/TRBV12-4
ASSAAGVYGYT
>TRBJ1-1|TRBV5-8
ASSTGQGWHTEAF
>TRBJ1-1|TRBV4-3
ASSQEQGNTEAF
>TRBJ2-7|TRBV6-5
ASSPVRQGPHEQY
>TRBJ1-1|TRBV6-5
ASSRGENTEAF
>TRBJ1-3|TRBV30
AWRGRQGHTIY